The 24 T cell receptor beta chains given below trace back to one sample, sequenced in a study of blood T cell repertoires in COVID-19 (dated by TCRdb to 2019 to 2021). Libraries were constructed by the immunoSEQ multiplex PCR assay. The immuneACCESS repertoire file appears here via TCRdb, limited to in-frame rearrangements. These files lack a portion of the clones; in checked studies, under half of the deficit traces to unresolved V genes, and the cause of the others is not known. The sample table contains about 90,000 clones; only one count was recorded for about 80% of them. Of the sample, 10% falls within the top ten clones. The source material was peripheral blood. These receptors all come from a woman in her seventies with acute or convalescent COVID-19.

Remarks on this clone: Its ends do not fully match the called genes, so a read error is possible. CDR3 sequence reads: CGWGKGLDTSELYF. CDR3 DNA: TGTGGCTGGGGGAAGGGGCTAGACACTAGCGAGCTGTACTTC. The genes are TRBV30 and TRBJ2-7; TRBD2 agrees at 7 bases. Germline CDR1 reads GTSNPN; CDR2 reads SVGIG (reference sequence). The CDR3 covers 14 residues.

The genes are TRBV28 and TRBJ2-3; 7 bases are a match to TRBD2. The CDR3 covers 14 residues. The V gene end was trimmed by 3 bases and the J gene end by 10 bases; junction bases not matched to a gene: 10. Germline V gives CDR1 MDHEN, CDR2 SYDVKM. The chain's CDR3 is CASSFAPGAGAQYF. CDR3 nucleotides: TGTGCCAGCAGTTTCGCACCTGGGGCGGGGGCGCAGTATTTT.

The gene calls are TRBV19 and TRBJ1-6; 9 nucleotides align to TRBD1. V gave up 3 bases and J gave up 7 bases; unmatched junction bases: 1. This CDR3 is built from 14 residues. The germline CDR1 and CDR2 sequences are LNHDA and SQIVND (reference sequence). The CDR3 DNA reads as TGTGCCAGTAGTATCGACAGGGGGAATTCACCCCTCCACTTT. Translating gives CASSIDRGNSPLHF.

This chain links TRBV14 with TRBJ2-7; 10 bases map to TRBD2. This CDR3 spans 14 amino acids. The germline V gene encodes CDR1 SGHDN and CDR2 FVKESK. Trimming took 4 bases from V and 3 from J; bases not matched to a gene: 3. CDR3 protein: CASSRTSGYYEQYF. In nucleotides, the CDR3 is TGTGCCAGCAGCCGGACTAGCGGATACTACGAGCAGTACTTC.

V gene TRBV9 combines with J gene TRBJ2-7; tentatively, D is TRBD1 (6 bases). The V gene lost 2 bases and the J gene lost 0 bases, with 9 bases spanning the gap. The V gene's germline CDR1 is SGDLS and CDR2 YYNGEE. The CDR3 is made up of 14 amino acids. The CDR3 is CASSVTGDSYEQYF. CDR3 bases: TGTGCCAGCAGCGTGACAGGAGACTCCTACGAGCAGTACTTC.

J is TRBJ2-3 and V is TRBV9; 9 bases match TRBD2. V shed 2 bases and J 1 base; nucleotides not matched to a gene: 5. The CDR3 loop spans 16 amino acids. The V gene's germline CDR1 is SGDLS and CDR2 YYNGEE. In DNA form, the CDR3 reads TGTGCCAGCAGCGTCAGCCCTAGCGGGGGCACAGATACGCAGTATTTT. Translated, it gives CASSVSPSGGTDTQYF.

The chain links TRBV28 to TRBJ1-5; D is perhaps TRBD1 (6 bases). The CDR3 is made up of 14 amino acids. CDR1 and CDR2 from the germline V gene are MDHEN and SYDVKM. V was trimmed by 7 bases and J by 3 bases, leaving 13 bases between them. The CDR3 spells CASTSAGANQPQHF. In nucleotides, the CDR3 is TGTGCCAGCACCTCAGCGGGGGCCAATCAGCCCCAGCATTTT.

The V and J genes are TRBV6-5 and TRBJ1-2; 7 nucleotides match TRBD1. V lost 6 bases, J lost 7 bases, and 8 bases stayed unmatched. Per germline, CDR1 MNHEY and CDR2 SVGAGI. This CDR3 is 13 amino acids long. CDR3 nucleotides: TGTGCCAGCAGAATTGACAGGGCCGGTGGCTACACCTTC. Translating it yields CASRIDRAGGYTF.

This clone was counted a few times. The chain combines TRBV28 with TRBJ2-2; 9 bases map to TRBD1. Germline CDR1 MDHEN, CDR2 SYDVKM. Unmatched junction bases numbered 8, after V lost 5 bases and J lost 7 bases. The CDR3 sequence is 15 residues long. The CDR3 is CASSLTGTGLGELFF. The CDR3 DNA reads TGTGCCAGCAGTCTTACCGGGACAGGGCTCGGGGAGCTGTTTTTT.

The CDR3, as DNA: TGTGCCAGCAGCCCAACCGGGACAGGAAACTCACCCCTCCACTTT. Protein: CASSPTGTGNSPLHF. The V gene is TRBV7-2, the J gene TRBJ1-6; 8 nucleotides line up with TRBD1. CDR1 is SGHTA and CDR2 is FQGNSA in the germline V gene. This CDR3 comprises 15 residues. V was clipped by 5 bases and J by 10 bases; unmatched bases: 10.

The V gene is TRBV3-1 (or the pseudogene TRBV3-2), the J gene TRBJ2-5, with 7 positions matching TRBD2. The CDR3 consists of 18 residues. J lost 2 bases, V lost 0 bases, and 12 bases had no gene match. CDR1 and CDR2 (germline): LGHDT, YNNKEL (reference sequence). DNA for the CDR3: TGTGCCAGCAGCCAAGAGGGCTCGGAGGGGCGGGGGCAAGAGACCCAGTACTTC. It is translated as CASSQEGSEGRGQETQYF.

In this sample, this clone turned up a few times. This chain joins TRBV11-2 and TRBJ1-1; no reliable D call. V was shortened by 2 bases and J by 4 bases, with 14 bases between the two germline ends. Germline V CDR1 and CDR2: SGHAT, FQNNGV. CDR3 size: 15 residues. CDR3 residues: CASSLLFGGGTEAFF. The CDR3 DNA is TGTGCCAGCAGCTTATTATTTGGTGGAGGCACTGAAGCTTTCTTT.

This chain joins TRBV18 and TRBJ1-2; 7 positions agree with TRBD1. The CDR3 spans 15 residues. Germline CDR1 reads KGHSH; CDR2 reads LQKENI. The J segment lost 3 bases and the V segment lost 6 bases, leaving 10 bases of the junction unmatched. Here the CDR3 DNA reads TGTGCCAGCTCGCCCGGCCAGGGACAGTACTATGGCTACACCTTC. Encoded protein: CASSPGQGQYYGYTF.

V is TRBV18 and J is TRBJ2-3; no clear D. V lost 6 bases and J 2 bases, leaving 9 bases between the germline ends. From germline, CDR1 is KGHSH and CDR2 LQKENI. CDR3 length: 13 amino acids. The CDR3 sequence: CASSLVITDTQYF. In nucleotides, the CDR3 is TGTGCCAGCTCTCTAGTCATCACAGATACGCAGTATTTT.

This clone occurred a few times. The chain combines TRBV4-1 with TRBJ2-2; 11 nucleotides line up with TRBD1. Germline-derived CDR1 and CDR2 are MGHRA and YSYEKL. The V gene end was trimmed by 4 bases and the J gene end by 4 bases; junction bases not matched to a gene: 2. The CDR3 has 15 amino acids. The chain's CDR3 is CASSLGQGVTGELFF. The CDR3, as DNA: TGCGCCAGCAGCCTGGGACAGGGGGTCACCGGGGAGCTGTTTTTT.

The rearrangement joins TRBV19 to TRBJ1-5; D unresolved. V shed 4 bases and J shed 7 bases, with 11 bases lying between them. In germline, CDR1 is LNHDA, CDR2 SQIVND (reference sequence). This CDR3 region has 13 residues. This CDR3 is CASSTGRGQPQHF. Here the CDR3 DNA reads TGTGCCAGTAGTACCGGACGGGGACAGCCCCAGCATTTT.

This chain links TRBV6-6 with TRBJ2-1; TRBD2 agrees at 10 bases. Germline-derived CDR1 and CDR2 are MNHNY and SVGAGI (reference sequence). The CDR3 has 16 residues. V lost 2 bases and J lost 3; bases outside the gene matches: 4. CDR3 in amino acids: CASSYGRTSGYNEQFF. CDR3 in DNA: TGTGCCAGCAGTTACGGCCGGACTAGCGGCTACAATGAGCAGTTCTTC.

The V gene is TRBV7-9, the J gene TRBJ1-2, with 8 bases fitting TRBD1. J was trimmed by 8 bases and V by 5 bases; bases with no gene match: 7. The CDR3 has 13 amino acids. Looked up from germline, CDR1 is SEHNR and CDR2 is FQNEAQ (reference sequence). The CDR3 sequence: CASSETGVGGYTF. In nucleotides, the CDR3 is TGTGCCAGCAGCGAGACAGGGGTAGGCGGCTACACCTTC. Filled out from reference TRBV7-9 and TRBJ1-2, the complete variable domain reads DTGVSQNPRHKITKRGQNVTFRCDPISEHNRLYWYRQTLGQGPEFLTYFQNEAQLEKSRLLSDRFSAERPKGSFSTLEIQRTEQGDSAMYLCASSETGVGGYTFGSGTRLTVV.

The rearrangement uses TRBV2 and TRBJ2-7, with D possibly TRBD1 on 5 matching bases. Germline-derived CDR1 and CDR2 are SNHLY and FYNNEI. The CDR3 has 12 residues. The V end was cut by 5 bases, the J end by 3 bases, with 8 bases between. CDR3 in amino acids: CASSFDSYEQYF. In DNA form, the CDR3 reads TGTGCCAGCAGTTTCGACAGCTACGAGCAGTACTTC.

The chain is built from TRBV3-1 (or the pseudogene TRBV3-2) and TRBJ2-3; tentative D call: TRBD2 (6 bases). V was pared by 2 bases and J by 3 bases, with 12 bases between. Germline CDR1 is LGHDT and CDR2 is YNNKEL (reference sequence). This CDR3 comprises 15 residues. The CDR3 DNA is TGTGCCAGCAGCCAAAGCGGCGCGGGGACAGATACGCAGTATTTT. Translating it yields CASSQSGAGTDTQYF.

There are a few counts of this clone. The rearrangement uses TRBV11-2 and TRBJ1-1, with D tentatively TRBD1 (6 bases). Germline values: CDR1 SGHAT, CDR2 FQNNGV. V lost 1 base and J 4 bases, leaving 13 bases between the germline ends. The CDR3 has 15 residues. The CDR3 DNA is TGTGCCAGCAGCTTAGCCTTCAGGGGCGGCACTGAAGCTTTCTTT. Its protein is CASSLAFRGGTEAFF.

This clone occurred once. The gene calls are TRBV10-3 and TRBJ2-2; no firm D call. Trimming stripped 4 bases from V and 6 bases from J, with 6 bases between. The CDR3 sequence is 12 residues long. Germline CDR1 is ENHRY and CDR2 is SYGVKD. DNA for the CDR3: TGTGCCATCAGTGGAAGAGCCGGGGAGCTGTTTTTT. Translated: CAISGRAGELFF.

Concerning this clone itself: Other DNA sequences from this sample encode an identical CDR3 as well. The chain combines TRBV5-1 with TRBJ1-5; TRBD1 matches 9 bases. CDR1 is SGHRS and CDR2 is YFSETQ in the germline V gene. Trimming at V came to 4 bases and at J to 1 base, leaving 3 bases not matched to a gene. The CDR3 is 15 amino acids. In nucleotides, the CDR3 is TGCGCCAGCAGCCTGGGACAGGGCAGCAATCAGCCCCAGCATTTT. It yields the protein CASSLGQGSNQPQHF. Filled out from reference TRBV5-1 and TRBJ1-5, the complete variable domain reads KAGVTQTPRYLIKTRGQQVTLSCSPISGHRSVSWYQQTPGQGLQFLFEYFSETQRNKGNFPGRFSGRQFSNSRSEMNVSTLELGDSALYLCASSLGQGSNQPQHFGDGTRLSIL.

The CDR3 DNA reads TGTGCCAGCAGCTATCGGGAGACCCAGTACTTC. Protein product: CASSYRETQYF. This rearrangement joins TRBV11-2 to TRBJ2-5; D is unclear. This CDR3 comprises 11 residues. The germline V gene has CDR1 SGHAT and CDR2 FQNNGV. Trimming shortened V by 4 bases and J by 5 bases, and 5 bases separated the two germline ends.